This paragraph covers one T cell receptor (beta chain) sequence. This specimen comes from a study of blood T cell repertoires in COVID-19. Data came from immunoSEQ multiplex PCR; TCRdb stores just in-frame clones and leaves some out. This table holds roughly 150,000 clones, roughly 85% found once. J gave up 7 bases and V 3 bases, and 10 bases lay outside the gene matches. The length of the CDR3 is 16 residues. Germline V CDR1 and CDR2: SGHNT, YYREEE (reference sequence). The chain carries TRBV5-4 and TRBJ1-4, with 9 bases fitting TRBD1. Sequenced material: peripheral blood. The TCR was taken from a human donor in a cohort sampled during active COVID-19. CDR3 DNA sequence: TGTGCCAGCAGCTCCGACGGGGGACAGGGTTTTGAAAAACTGTTTTTT. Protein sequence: CASSSDGGQGFEKLFF.